Reported below is one T cell receptor (beta chain). Antigen: not known. TCRdb ran MiXCR on the reads and lists one entry per CDR3 protein. This table has about 60,000 distinct CDR3 sequences, 20% to 25% appearing once. This sample was included in a study of T cell repertoires in cytomegalovirus infection. Across the study: Shared public TCR beta signatures pointed to both CMV infection and a matching HLA type. Whole-study results and caveats: There were carriers of CMV plus the relevant HLA, and cumulative public TCR beta family frequency identified them.

CDR1 is SGHTA and CDR2 is FQGNSA in the germline V gene. Trimming stripped 1 base from V and 3 bases from J, with 13 bases between. The CDR3 sequence is 15 residues long. The sample here was CD8+ T cells from cultured PBMCs, taken from culture after CMV antigen stimulation. This receptor was taken from a human donor in good health (CMV status not recorded). Some clones in this sample may be carry-over from other donors' samples. This chain joins TRBV7-2 and TRBJ2-7; D assignment may be TRBD1 or TRBD2 (5 bases each). The CDR3 here is CASSLESGAYYEQYF. The CDR3 coding sequence is TGTGCCAGCAGCTTAGAGTCCGGGGCTTACTACGAGCAGTACTTC.